Detailed here is one TCR beta chain. Its target is unknown. Peripheral blood came from all dose cohorts at three timepoints. The assay was immunoSEQ multiplex PCR, and TCRdb's table has in-frame clones only and misses some. The repertoire holds approximately 10,000 clones, with about 90% as singletons. The sample belongs to a study of OX40 agonist ivuxolimab in advanced cancers. Study as a whole: Partial responses, seen in three patients, involved one hepatocellular carcinoma and two cutaneous melanomas.

Trimming left V 4 bases short and J 0 bases short, with 14 bases between. The CDR3 spans 17 residues. The study's findings and limits: CD8+ T cells were the subset that, on average, had more expanded clones than CD4+. Low normalized clonal expansion also occurred in some nonresponding patients.

The chain links TRBV5-3 to TRBJ1-6; D is possibly TRBD1 (5 bases). TRBV5-3 counts as an open reading frame of uncertain function. The TCR sequence derives from an adult with an advanced solid tumor such as melanoma, head and neck, liver or kidney cancer. This material consisted of CD4+ or CD8+ T cells sorted from blood, taken in a trial of the OX40 agonist ivuxolimab. CDR3 bases: TGTGCCAGAAGCGAAGACAGCAGAAGCTCCTATAATTCACCCCTCCACTTT. Translation gives CARSEDSRSSYNSPLHF.